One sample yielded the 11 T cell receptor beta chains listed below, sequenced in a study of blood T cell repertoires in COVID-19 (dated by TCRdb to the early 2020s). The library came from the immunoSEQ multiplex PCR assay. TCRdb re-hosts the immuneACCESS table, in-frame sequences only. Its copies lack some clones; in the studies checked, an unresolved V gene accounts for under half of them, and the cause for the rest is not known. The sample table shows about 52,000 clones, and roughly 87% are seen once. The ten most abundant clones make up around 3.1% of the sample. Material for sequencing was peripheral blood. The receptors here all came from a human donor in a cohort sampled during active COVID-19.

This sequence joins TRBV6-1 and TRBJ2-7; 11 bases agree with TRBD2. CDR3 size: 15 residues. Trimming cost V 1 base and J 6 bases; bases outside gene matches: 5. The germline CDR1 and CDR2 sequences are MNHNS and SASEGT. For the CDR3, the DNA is TGTGCCAGCAGTGAAGTTCTAGCGGGAGGATCCGAGCAGTACTTC. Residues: CASSEVLAGGSEQYF.

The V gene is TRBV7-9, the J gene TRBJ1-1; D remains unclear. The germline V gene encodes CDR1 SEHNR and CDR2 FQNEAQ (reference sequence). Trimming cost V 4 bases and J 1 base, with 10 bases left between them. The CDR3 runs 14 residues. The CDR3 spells CASSSREQNTEAFF. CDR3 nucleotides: TGTGCCAGCAGCTCCCGGGAACAGAACACTGAAGCTTTCTTT.

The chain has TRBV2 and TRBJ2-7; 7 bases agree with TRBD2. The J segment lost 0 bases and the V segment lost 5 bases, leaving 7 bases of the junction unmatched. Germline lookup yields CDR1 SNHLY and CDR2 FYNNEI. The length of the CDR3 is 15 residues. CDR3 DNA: TGTGCCAGCAGTACGGGTGCGGGAGCCTCCTACGAGCAGTACTTC. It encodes CASSTGAGASYEQYF.

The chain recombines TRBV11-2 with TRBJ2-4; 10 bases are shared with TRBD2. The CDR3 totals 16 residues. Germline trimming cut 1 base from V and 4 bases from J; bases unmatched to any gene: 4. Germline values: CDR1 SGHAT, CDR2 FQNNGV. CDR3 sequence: CASSLAPSGSKNIQYF. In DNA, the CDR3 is TGTGCCAGCAGCTTAGCCCCTAGCGGGAGTAAAAACATTCAGTACTTC.

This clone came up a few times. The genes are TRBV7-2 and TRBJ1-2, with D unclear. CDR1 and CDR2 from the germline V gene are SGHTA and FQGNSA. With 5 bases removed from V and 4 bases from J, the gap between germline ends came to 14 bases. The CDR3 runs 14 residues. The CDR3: CASSPSQVSYGYTF. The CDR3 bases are TGTGCCAGCAGCCCATCCCAGGTTAGCTATGGCTACACCTTC.

CDR3 protein: CASSDDPVAYNEQFF. The CDR3 DNA reads TGTGCCAGCAGTGACGATCCGGTAGCCTACAATGAGCAGTTCTTC. V usage is TRBV6-1 and J usage is TRBJ2-1; D is uncertain. Trimming removed 3 bases from V and 2 bases from J, with 11 bases in between. CDR3 length: 15 amino acids. Per germline, CDR1 MNHNS and CDR2 SASEGT.

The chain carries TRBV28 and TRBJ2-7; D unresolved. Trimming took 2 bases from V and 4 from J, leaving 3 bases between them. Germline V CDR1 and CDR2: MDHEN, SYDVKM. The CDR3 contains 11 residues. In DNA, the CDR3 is TGTGCCAGCAGTTTAGCGTACGAGCAGTACTTC. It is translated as CASSLAYEQYF.

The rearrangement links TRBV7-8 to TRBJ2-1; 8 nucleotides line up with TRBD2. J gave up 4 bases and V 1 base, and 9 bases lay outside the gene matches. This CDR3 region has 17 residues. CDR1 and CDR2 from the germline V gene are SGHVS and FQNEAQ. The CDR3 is CASSLGISGSTYNEQFF. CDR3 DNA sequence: TGTGCCAGCAGCTTAGGTATAAGCGGGAGCACATACAATGAGCAGTTCTTC.

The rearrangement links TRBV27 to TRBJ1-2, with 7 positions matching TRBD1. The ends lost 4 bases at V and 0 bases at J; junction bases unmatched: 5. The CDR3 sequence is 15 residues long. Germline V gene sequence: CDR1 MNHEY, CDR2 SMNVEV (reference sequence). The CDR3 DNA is TGTGCCAGCAGTTCAGGGGGTCTAACTAACTATGGCTACACCTTC. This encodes CASSSGGLTNYGYTF.

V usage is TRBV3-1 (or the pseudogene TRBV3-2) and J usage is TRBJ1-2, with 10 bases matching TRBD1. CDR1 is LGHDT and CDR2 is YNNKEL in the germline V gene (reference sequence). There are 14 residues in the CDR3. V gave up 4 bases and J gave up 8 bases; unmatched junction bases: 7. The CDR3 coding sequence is TGTGCCAGCAGCCGGGGGACAGGGGATTTAGGCTACACCTTC. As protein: CASSRGTGDLGYTF.

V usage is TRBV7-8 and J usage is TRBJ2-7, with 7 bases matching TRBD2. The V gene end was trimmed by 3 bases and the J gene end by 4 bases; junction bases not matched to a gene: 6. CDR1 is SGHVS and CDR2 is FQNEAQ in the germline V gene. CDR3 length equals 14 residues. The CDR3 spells CASSFGLVPYEQYF. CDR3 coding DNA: TGTGCCAGCAGCTTTGGACTAGTTCCGTACGAGCAGTACTTC. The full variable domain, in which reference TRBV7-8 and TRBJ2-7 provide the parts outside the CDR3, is GAGVSQSPRYKVAKRGQDVALRCDPISGHVSLFWYQQALGQGPEFLTYFQNEAQLDKSGLPSDRFFAERPEGSVSTLKIQRTQQEDSAVYLCASSFGLVPYEQYFGPGTRLTVT.